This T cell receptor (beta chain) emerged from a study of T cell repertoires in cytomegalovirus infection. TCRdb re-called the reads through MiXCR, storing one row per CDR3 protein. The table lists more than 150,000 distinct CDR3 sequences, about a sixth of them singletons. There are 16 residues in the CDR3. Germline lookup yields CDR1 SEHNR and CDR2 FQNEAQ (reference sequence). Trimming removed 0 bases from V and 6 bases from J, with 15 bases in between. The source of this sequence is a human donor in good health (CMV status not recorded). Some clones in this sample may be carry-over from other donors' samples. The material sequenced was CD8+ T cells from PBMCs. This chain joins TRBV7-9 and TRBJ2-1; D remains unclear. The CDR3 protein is CASSLAPGPVGNEQFF. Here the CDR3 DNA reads TGTGCCAGCAGCTTAGCACCCGGGCCGGTTGGCAATGAGCAGTTCTTC.